The present T cell receptor (beta chain) was sequenced within a study of shared clonotypes between healthy human individuals (dated by TCRdb to 2020 to 2022). Study-wide context: Three men and a couple of women, aged 18 to 49 years, made up the cohort. Per donor, three plates each were used for CD4 naive and CD4 memory, two for CD8 naive, and one for CD8 memory. To estimate repertoire size and how much clonotypes are shared between individuals, the study performed deep sequencing of blood TCR repertoires from roughly five healthy adults. To increase sequencing depth and limit assay-specific biases, TCR repertoire library preparation and sequencing were carried out by different laboratories using diverse techniques. Between about 0.85 and 8.9 billion PBMCs per donor were obtained by leukapheresis. Results the study describes overall, beyond this receptor: Sampling was restricted to blood, and TCR repertoires in tissue are likely to differ from TCR repertoires in blood. Pairwise subsampling indicated that sequencing depth was expected to affect the degree of clonotype sharing among donors. Larger estimated clonotype richness was generally found for naive subsets than for memory subsets. The small number of donors limited the genetic and exposure-history diversity represented. Compared with non-shared clonotypes, the clonotypes found in all four sorted-subset donors had higher generation probabilities. When a handful of donors were compared, the shared fraction of clonotypes was about 5% for naive CD4, more than 3% for naive CD8, roughly 2.5% for memory CD4, and about 0.36% for memory CD8. Rarefaction of sorted-subset datasets indicated incomplete sequencing despite the large sequencing depth.

Using the deep immunoSEQ assay, TCR CDR3 regions were amplified from genomic DNA by multiplex PCR. Genomic DNA extracted from each cell subset was distributed evenly over all wells of several immunoSEQ 96-well plates, and each plate served as one replicate. For sorted subsets, approximately 200 ng of genomic DNA, equivalent to about 30,000 T cell genomes, went into each replicate PCR. The purified libraries were quantified using a Qubit 3.0 fluorometer, sized with a Bioanalyzer 2100, and then quantified again using the KAPA Library Quantification kit. Every immunoSEQ 96-well plate was sequenced on a dedicated single-read 150-cycle Illumina NextSeq 550 flow cell. Processing in the source paper ran as follows. The immunoSEQ output contained only junctional sequences without quality scores, so filtering could not match that applied to full-length reads. Sequences were annotated with PyIR, a Python wrapper for IgBLAST v1.9, using IMGT germline references to assign V/J genes and CDR3. Reads were removed for weak V/J assignments (E-value above 1e-6), missing CDR3, stop codons, out-of-frame junctions, or ambiguous translated residues. V3J clonotypes were defined by identical inferred V gene, J gene, and CDR3 amino acid sequence. Percentage overlap between repertoires was computed as shared unique clonotypes divided by the size of the smaller repertoire. Repertoire richness was assessed with RTK rarefaction, the Chao1 estimator, and Recon v2.1 estimates of unobserved clonotypes. OLGA was used to compute generation probabilities for all TCRbeta clonotypes that the gDNA method yielded from a handful of donors. TCRdb provides this immuneACCESS table in a form limited to in-frame rearrangements. Some clones are lacking; in checked studies, under half of them reflect an unresolved V gene, and why the rest are absent is not known. The V and J calls and clone size are taken from that table; D and trimming were inferred from the DNA. For this sample there are about 1.1 million clones; approximately 80% appear just once. The leading ten clones occupy roughly 0.62% of the sample.

The donors were healthy, HIV-negative adults who had no recently reported acute infections or vaccinations. All donors were Caucasian adults living in Nashville, Tennessee, USA. CD4+ T cells were enriched by magnetic negative selection; naive cells were then positively selected on CD45RA, and the negative fraction formed the memory subset. Blood was obtained by leukapheresis, after which PBMCs were separated by Ficoll-Histopaque density gradient centrifugation and cryopreserved in liquid nitrogen vapor phase. Analytical flow cytometry was used to check the purity and quantity of every magnetically sorted T cell population. From each sorted fraction, genomic DNA was isolated and quantified by UV absorbance on a Nanodrop 2000c. For this clone: Its antigen remains undetermined. The sample holds no much larger clone one base away, and base qualities are not on file.

Source material: memory CD4+ T cells from PBMCs. The label giving this sample's cell subset or site can be read as: CD45RA-negative fraction. The TCR was taken from a man between 18 and 29 years old in good health. Some clones in this sample may be carry-over from other donors' samples.

The nucleotide sequence is TGTGCCAGCAGCCCGGAAACAGGGGGTACGCAGTATTTT. This sequence encodes CASSPETGGTQYF. The chain was built from TRBV7-2 and TRBJ2-3; 8 bases in the middle match TRBD1. The germline V gene gives CDR1 as SGHTA and CDR2 as FQGNSA. V is trimmed back by 5 bases and J by 8 bases, and the junction contains 6 bases that no gene match accounts for. Measured from the cysteine to the phenylalanine, the CDR3 is 13 residues long. Only the CDR3 portion is preserved as DNA: 39 bases, with reading frame beginning at the first base.